This passage covers 6 T cell receptor beta chains from one sample sequenced in a study of blood T cell repertoires in COVID-19. The repertoire was sequenced with immunoSEQ multiplex PCR; TCRdb's copy has only in-frame clones and lacks some. The sample lists about 52,000 clones, roughly four fifths occurring once. The sample consisted of peripheral blood. Every receptor here comes from a woman older than 75 with COVID-19, enrolled during active disease.

The chain combines TRBV6-5 with TRBJ2-1; D may be TRBD1 (5 bases). The CDR3 is 16 amino acids. Germline CDR1 is MNHEY and CDR2 is SVGAGI. V shed 2 bases and J shed 4 bases, with 15 bases lying between them. CDR3 loop: CASSYTTALGYNEQFF. The CDR3 DNA follows: TGTGCCAGCAGTTACACGACAGCCCTAGGGTACAATGAGCAGTTCTTC.

The table lists this clone with a count of one. V gene TRBV3-1 (or the pseudogene TRBV3-2) combines with J gene TRBJ1-2; 7 bases align to TRBD1. Germline lookup yields CDR1 LGHDT and CDR2 YNNKEL (reference sequence). The V and J ends lost 4 bases and 6 bases, in that order; junction bases with no gene match: 5. This CDR3 has 13 amino acids. The CDR3 region is CASSLRQGHGYTF. As DNA, the CDR3 is TGTGCCAGCAGCCTTAGACAGGGACATGGCTACACCTTC.

This clone was found once. V usage is TRBV12-3 or TRBV12-4 and J usage is TRBJ2-7; 7 nucleotides match TRBD2. J lost 6 bases, V lost 5 bases, and 7 bases had no gene match. The CDR3 totals 13 residues. In DNA, the CDR3 is TGTGCCAGCAGTGGCTGGGGAGGGCTCGAGCAGTACTTC. Its protein is CASSGWGGLEQYF.

The chain recombines TRBV24-1 with TRBJ2-1; 8 bases map to TRBD1. The CDR3 runs to 13 residues. Looked up from germline, CDR1 is KGHDR and CDR2 is SFDVKD. V shed 9 bases and J 12 bases; nucleotides not matched to a gene: 12. The CDR3 coding sequence is TGTGCCACCTCAACAGGGGGTGGCTTTAGGCAGTTCTTC. It codes for CATSTGGGFRQFF.

The V call is TRBV5-6, the J call TRBJ1-5, with D uncertain. The CDR3 runs to 13 residues. V lost 5 bases to trimming and J lost 1 base, with 7 bases between them. Germline CDR1 is SGHDT and CDR2 is YYEEEE. CDR3 nucleotides: TGTGCCAGCAGGCTGAGAAGCAATCAGCCCCAGCATTTT. As protein: CASRLRSNQPQHF.

The gene calls are TRBV9 and TRBJ2-1; TRBD1 matches 8 bases. Germline V CDR1 and CDR2: SGDLS, YYNGEE. The CDR3 is 18 residues long. V lost 0 bases, J lost 1 base, and 9 bases stayed unmatched. The CDR3 protein is CASSVEAQGARSYNEQFF. Written as DNA, the CDR3 is TGTGCCAGCAGCGTAGAGGCCCAGGGGGCTAGGTCCTACAATGAGCAGTTCTTC.